Only a few counts were recorded for the clone carrying this T cell receptor beta chain. The antigen remains undetermined. TCR beta CDR3 region amplification was performed from RNA transcripts. The HTBI primer set was used in a first-round RT-PCR of the TCR CDR3. MiXCR, applied by TCRdb to the multiplex PCR reads, yields one record per CDR3 protein. There are 620,000 or so distinct CDR3 sequences in the sample; about 14% occur only once, and approximately 12% lies in the top ten. Thyroid ultrasound, orbital computed tomography, clinical symptoms, and serum thyroxine and TRAb underpinned diagnoses. Germline CDR1 and CDR2: SGHRS and YFSETQ. CDR3 length equals 15 residues. J gave up 4 bases and V 3 bases, and 7 bases lay outside the gene matches. The data were obtained in a study of T cells in Graves' hyperthyroidism and ophthalmopathy. General study results and limits: In blood, most of the thyroid clonotypes expanded above 0.001 were also present. Ophthalmopathy, which appeared later, was predicted by the model a median about 5.9 months before onset.

Sequencing input: blood. The sequence was obtained from a woman aged 45-65 years with Graves' ophthalmopathy. The rearrangement links TRBV5-1 to TRBJ1-1; 9 bases align to TRBD1. CDR3 bases: TGCGCCAGCAGCTCACAGGGGGCAGAGGTCACTGAAGCTTTCTTT. Encoded protein: CASSSQGAEVTEAFF.